These 23 T cell receptor beta chains were all obtained from the same sample, sequenced in a study of regulatory T cells in long-lasting Graves disease. Arm-PCR of CDR3 regions and iRepertoire HTBI primers were used to build TCR beta libraries. TCRdb re-analysed the multiplex PCR reads in MiXCR, keeping a single row per CDR3 protein. Among approximately 300,000 distinct CDR3 sequences listed, 15% to 20% were seen once. Indicated time point: newly diagnosed GD, antithyroid drugs for less than 3 months. From RNA extracted from PBMCs, the TCR library was made. The sequences come from peripheral blood mononuclear cells (PBMCs), collected at new diagnosis, from a patient treated with antithyroid drugs. The receptors stem from a female donor with Graves disease.

The chain has TRBV11-3 and TRBJ2-7; TRBD1 aligns across 9 bases. The V and J ends lost 0 bases and 2 bases, in that order; junction bases with no gene match: 5. Germline CDR1 SGHNT, CDR2 YENEEA. The CDR3 contains 16 residues. The CDR3 reads CASSLDSGQGTYEQYF. The CDR3 nucleotides read TGTGCCAGCAGCTTAGATTCGGGACAGGGTACCTACGAGCAGTACTTC.

This clonotype has a count of ten or more. This chain uses TRBV28 with TRBJ1-1, with no clear D. CDR3 length: 15 amino acids. The V and J ends lost 5 bases and 1 base respectively, with 14 bases between them. CDR1 is MDHEN and CDR2 is SYDVKM in the germline V gene. CDR3 amino acids: CASSQHGNSNTEAFF. CDR3 bases: TGTGCCAGCAGTCAACATGGAAACTCGAACACTGAAGCTTTCTTT.

In this sample, this clonotype turned up many times. The V and J genes are TRBV6-1 and TRBJ1-1; tentatively, D is TRBD1 (5 bases). The V and J ends lost 7 bases and 1 base respectively, with 10 bases between them. Germline V lookup: CDR1 MNHNS, CDR2 SASEGT. The CDR3 contains 13 residues. The CDR3 coding sequence is TGTGCCAGCATGAGGGACGAGAACACTGAAGCTTTCTTT. The encoded protein is CASMRDENTEAFF.

A word on this clonotype: This could be a read error, since a much larger clone is one nucleotide away. The chain carries TRBV20-1 and TRBJ2-7; TRBD1 agrees at 8 bases. The CDR3 loop spans 14 amino acids. Germline lookup yields CDR1 DFQATT and CDR2 SNEGSKA (reference sequence). In DNA, the CDR3 is TGCAGTGCTAGATTTACAGGGGGGCCGGACGAGCGGTACTTC. Translated, it gives CSARFTGGPDERYF.

This clonotype was seen a handful of times. The chain recombines TRBV25-1 with TRBJ2-7; no firm D call. Germline V gene data show CDR1 as MGHDK and CDR2 as SYGVNS. This CDR3 spans 12 amino acids. V lost 4 bases and J lost 6, with 10 bases in between. CDR3 DNA sequence: TGTGCCAGCAGTGGCGACCCAGCCGAGCAGTACTTC. It codes for CASSGDPAEQYF.

This clonotype appeared a few times. The chain employs TRBV13 and TRBJ1-2; D remains ambiguous. Germline values: CDR1 PRHDT, CDR2 FYEKMQ (reference sequence). CDR3 size: 13 residues. V was trimmed by 6 bases and J by 3 bases, leaving 11 bases between them. This CDR3 reads CASRPRNYYGYTF. CDR3 nucleotide sequence: TGTGCCAGCAGGCCCAGGAACTACTATGGCTACACCTTC.

This clonotype has more than one count but fewer than ten. A read error may explain this, as a much larger clone is one base away. V is TRBV6-5 and J is TRBJ2-7; 7 bases align to TRBD2. The junction had 9 bases not matched to a gene; V was cut back by 0 bases and J by 7 bases. The CDR3 has 15 residues. CDR1 and CDR2 from the germline V gene are MNHEY and SVGAGI. The CDR3, as DNA: TGTGCCAGCAGTTACTCGCGGGGTGGGGAGGGTGAGCAGTACTTC. Its translation is CASSYSRGGEGEQYF.

Ten or more counts support this clonotype. The CDR3 reads CASGTSGRNEQFF. CDR3 DNA sequence: TGTGCCAGTGGGACTAGCGGGAGGAATGAGCAGTTCTTC. The V gene is TRBV19, the J gene TRBJ2-1; 15 bases are shared with TRBD2. Germline loops: CDR1 LNHDA, CDR2 SQIVND (reference sequence). The CDR3 runs 13 residues. With V trimmed by 8 bases and J by 7 bases, 0 bases remained unmatched.

In this sample, this clonotype turned up many times. The chain couples TRBV28 to TRBJ2-7; weak D call: TRBD1 (5 bases). CDR1 and CDR2 from the germline V gene are MDHEN and SYDVKM. The germline V and J ends were trimmed by 5 bases and 5 bases, with 13 bases remaining between them. The CDR3 has 13 residues. The CDR3 DNA is TGTGCCAGCAGTGTATTGGGGCTCAACGAGCAGTACTTC. Translating gives CASSVLGLNEQYF.

This clonotype was detected many times. This chain uses TRBV2 with TRBJ2-5; 10 positions agree with TRBD2. Germline V gene data show CDR1 as SNHLY and CDR2 as FYNNEI. V lost 6 bases, J lost 5 bases, and 9 bases stayed unmatched. CDR3 length equals 15 residues. CDR3 DNA: TGTGCCAGCAGGGAGCGGGAGGGCCGAGATGAGACCCAGTACTTC. Its translation is CASREREGRDETQYF.

This chain uses TRBV5-1 with TRBJ2-3; TRBD2 aligns across 11 bases. In germline, CDR1 is SGHRS, CDR2 YFSETQ. This CDR3 contains 17 residues. V was clipped by 0 bases and J by 2 bases; unmatched bases: 5. The CDR3 protein is CASSLEASGGITDTQYF. The CDR3 nucleotides read TGCGCCAGCAGCTTGGAGGCTAGCGGGGGGATCACAGATACGCAGTATTTT.

This clonotype is a singleton in its sample. This sequence joins TRBV27 and TRBJ2-5; TRBD1 agrees at 7 bases. The V gene end was trimmed by 6 bases and the J gene end by 10 bases; junction bases not matched to a gene: 5. Germline V lookup: CDR1 MNHEY, CDR2 SMNVEV (reference sequence). The CDR3 length is 11 residues. CDR3 nucleotide sequence: TGTGCCAGCAGCTCTACAGGGGTCCAGTACTTC. Amino acid sequence: CASSSTGVQYF.

This clonotype was detected ten times or more. The junction differs from germline at one of its ends, possibly a read error. The chain joins TRBV7-2 to TRBJ1-2; maybe TRBD1 (6 bases). The CDR3 has 15 amino acids. Germline V lookup: CDR1 SGHTA, CDR2 FQGNSA. CDR3 bases: TGTGCCAGCAGTTTAGAGCGGGGGCTTGTGTATGGCTACACCTTC. As protein: CASSLERGLVYGYTF.

V usage is TRBV27 and J usage is TRBJ2-1; D unresolved. V shed 4 bases and J shed 5 bases, with 6 bases lying between them. Per the germline V gene, CDR1 is MNHEY and CDR2 is SMNVEV (reference sequence). CDR3 length: 12 amino acids. CDR3 DNA: TGTGCCAGCAGTTCCCTACACAATGAGCAGTTCTTC. Its translation is CASSSLHNEQFF.

In its sample, this clonotype was seen a few times. At one end, the junction sequence differs from germline, possibly due to a read error. J is TRBJ2-1 and V is TRBV11-3; D gene ambiguous. The CDR3 sequence is 16 residues long. Germline CDR1 and CDR2: SGHNT and YENEEA. The CDR3 here is CASSWSARNTYNEQSF. The CDR3 DNA is TGTGCCAGCAGCTGGTCGGCGCGCAATACGTACAATGAACAGTCCTTC.

This clonotype was detected only a few times. The chain couples TRBV27 to TRBJ2-2; 9 bases are shared with TRBD1. Germline CDR1 and CDR2: MNHEY and SMNVEV (reference sequence). The V and J ends lost 7 bases and 5 bases, in that order; junction bases with no gene match: 11. This CDR3 is built from 16 residues. The CDR3 nucleotides are TGTGCCAGCAATCTTCAACAGGGGGCGCTTACCGGGGAGCTGTTTTTT. It yields the protein CASNLQQGALTGELFF.

A remark on this clonotype: Being one base from a much bigger clone, this may be a read error. The chain combines TRBV3-1 with TRBJ1-1; 7 bases align to TRBD1. The CDR3 is 18 residues long. V lost 0 bases and J lost 3; bases outside the gene matches: 13. CDR1 is LGHDT and CDR2 is YNNKEL in the germline V gene (reference sequence). This chain's CDR3 is CASSQDAKHRGRHTEAFF. CDR3 nucleotides: TGTGCCAGCAGCCAAGATGCCAAACACAGGGGAAGGCACACTGAAGCTTTCTTT.

This clonotype was picked up many times. The chain joins TRBV10-2 to TRBJ2-7; no firm D call. Trimming pared 7 bases from V and 0 bases from J, leaving 7 bases between. The germline gives CDR1 WSHSY, CDR2 SAAADI. CDR3 length: 12 residues. The CDR3 coding sequence is TGCGCCAGCATGGACGGCTCCTACGAGCAGTACTTC. This translates into CASMDGSYEQYF.

The chain carries TRBV7-2 and TRBJ2-5; D is undetermined. The ends were cut back, 5 bases at V and 1 base at J, with 11 bases in the middle. CDR1 and CDR2 from the germline V gene are SGHTA and FQGNSA. The CDR3 runs to 14 residues. The CDR3 nucleotides are TGTGCCAGCAGCCGGGCTGCGGTCCAAGAGACCCAGTACTTC. It specifies CASSRAAVQETQYF.

With respect to this clonotype: A far larger clone lies a single base away; this is likely a read error. V is TRBV5-1 and J is TRBJ2-4; D may match TRBD1 or TRBD2 (5 bases each). The DNA end is a closer match to TRBJ2-1, so the J assignment may be wrong. Germline V CDR1 and CDR2: SGHRS, YFSETQ. The CDR3 length is 15 residues. The CDR3 DNA reads TGCGCCAGCAGGATAGTGGATGGGGGAATCGATGGGCAGTTCTTC. Protein sequence: CASRIVDGGIDGQFF.

Many counts were recorded for this clonotype. The CDR3 sequence: CATRGGTGVSPLHF. In DNA form, the CDR3 reads TGTGCCACCAGGGGAGGGACAGGGGTTTCACCCCTCCACTTT. V usage is TRBV27 and J usage is TRBJ1-6; 10 nucleotides line up with TRBD1. This CDR3 contains 14 residues. Germline loops: CDR1 MNHEY, CDR2 SMNVEV (reference sequence). Trimming at V came to 10 bases and at J to 9 bases, leaving 9 bases not matched to a gene.

As concerns this clonotype: A much larger clone differs by one base, so this may be a read error. The V and J genes are TRBV19 and TRBJ1-2, with unresolved D. This CDR3 region has 13 residues. V was pared by 6 bases and J by 2 bases, with 10 bases between. The germline CDR1 and CDR2 sequences are LNHDA and SQIVND (reference sequence). CDR3 nucleotide sequence: TGTGCCAGTAGCGGGCAAAAAAACTATGGCTACACCTTC. Translating it yields CASSGQKNYGYTF.

This clonotype was detected once. This rearrangement joins TRBV12-3 or TRBV12-4 to TRBJ2-5; a weak D match, TRBD2 (5 bases). The CDR3 loop spans 15 amino acids. The ends were cut back, 5 bases at V and 1 base at J, with 14 bases in the middle. The CDR3 region has the DNA TGTGCCAGCAGTGAAGCGCTTCGGGGCCAAGAGACCCAGTACTTC. This codes for CASSEALRGQETQYF.